A selection of T cell receptor beta chains follows, all from one sample in a study of T cells in Graves' hyperthyroidism and ophthalmopathy. TCRdb re-called the multiplex PCR reads through MiXCR, storing one row per CDR3 protein. The table lists around 420,000 distinct CDR3 sequences, about an eighth of them singletons. Source material: blood. These receptors were collected from a woman between 18 and 29 years old with Graves' hyperthyroidism. CDR3s include the opening cysteine and the closing phenylalanine or tryptophan. The D gene is left open where the match is weak. Some rows mark clone size as missing; the rest say once, few, many or name a class of expanded clone.

v_call	d_call	clone_size	j_call	cdr3_nt	cdr3_aa
TRBV6-5	-	-	TRBJ1-1	TGTGCCAGCAGTTACTCCCTCTTAGTGAAGAACACTGAAGCTTTCTTT	CASSYSLLVKNTEAFF
TRBV30	-	few	TRBJ1-5	TGTGCCTGGAGAGCCCCGGGGGGCAATCAGCCCCAGCATTTT	CAWRAPGGNQPQHF
TRBV7-9	TRBD2	few	TRBJ2-7	TGTGCCAGCAGCCGAGGGACTAGACTCCGCTACGAGCAGTACTTC	CASSRGTRLRYEQYF
TRBV12-3/TRBV12-4	TRBD1	many	TRBJ1-2	TGTGCCAGCACCGAGGGACAGATGAGCTATGGCTACACCTTC	CASTEGQMSYGYTF
TRBV9	TRBD1	many	TRBJ1-2	TGTGCCAGCAGCGGGGGACAGGCGAACTATGGCTACACCTTC	CASSGGQANYGYTF
TRBV28	-	many	TRBJ2-1	TGTGCCAGTGGCGATGAGCAGTTCTTC	CASGDEQFF
TRBV27	TRBD1	few	TRBJ2-7	TGTGCCAGCAGTAAACGGACAGGAAGGGGCGAGCAGTACTTC	CASSKRTGRGEQYF
TRBV6-2/TRBV6-3	TRBD1	few	TRBJ1-6	TGTGCCAGCAGTTACCCGGGACAGGTCTCAAGCTCCTATAATTCACCCCTCCACTTT	CASSYPGQVSSSYNSPLHF
TRBV5-1	TRBD2	-	TRBJ2-1	TGCGCCAGCAGCTTGGCCCGACTAGCGGGAGTTACAAATGAGCAGTTCTTC	CASSLARLAGVTNEQFF
TRBV19	TRBD2	-	TRBJ2-3	TGTGCCAGTAGTATTTACGGGACTAGCGGGGCTAGCACAGATACGCAGTATTTT	CASSIYGTSGASTDTQYF
TRBV20-1	TRBD2	-	TRBJ2-1	TGCAGCAGCGGGAGGAAAGACAATGAGCAGTTCTTC	CSSGRKDNEQFF
TRBV19	-	few	TRBJ2-3	TGTGCCAGTAGTTTCGACGGGGGCACAGATACGCAGTATTTT	CASSFDGGTDTQYF
TRBV5-1	TRBD1	-	TRBJ2-7	TGCGCCAGCAGCTTGTCCAGGGGGCGCCGGGAGGAGCAGTACTTC	CASSLSRGRREEQYF
TRBV5-1	TRBD1	many	TRBJ1-2	TGCGCCAGCAGCGCCAGGGGGGTTGGCTATGGCTACACCTTC	CASSARGVGYGYTF
TRBV19	TRBD2	-	TRBJ2-1	TGTGCCAGTAGTGTCGGACTAGCGGGACAGTTCTTC	CASSVGLAGQFF
TRBV7-8	-	many	TRBJ2-7	TGTGCCAGCACCCCCCAGGACCACTCCTACGAGCAGTACTTC	CASTPQDHSYEQYF
TRBV28	TRBD1	many	TRBJ1-2	TGTGCCAGCAGTTTGGACAGGGGCGGCTACACCTTC	CASSLDRGGYTF
TRBV7-3	TRBD2	many	TRBJ2-3	TGTGCCAGCAGCTTACATCTAGCGGGCGCAGATACGCAGTATTTT	CASSLHLAGADTQYF
TRBV5-6	TRBD2	many	TRBJ2-1	TGTGCCAGCAGCCCAAGCCGACTAGCGGCAAGCTCCTACAATGAGCAGTTCTTC	CASSPSRLAASSYNEQFF
TRBV6-1	TRBD1	many	TRBJ2-5	TGTGCCAGCAGCCAGGGGGAAGAGACCCAGTACTTC	CASSQGEETQYF
TRBV27	TRBD2	few	TRBJ2-1	TGTGCCAGCAGTTTAGGACTAGCGGGATTGGGTGAGCAGTTCTTC	CASSLGLAGLGEQFF
TRBV27	-	many	TRBJ1-1	TGTGCCAGCAGTTTTAGCTTTACGGACACTGAAGCTTTCTTT	CASSFSFTDTEAFF
TRBV12-3/TRBV12-4	TRBD1	-	TRBJ1-3	TGTGCCAGCAGTTTGGGCCAGACAGGGACTGGAAACACCATGTATTTT	CASSLGQTGTGNTMYF
TRBV5-6	-	many	TRBJ1-1	TGTGCCAGCAGCTTGGGAAGGGCTGTGCGGGACACTGAAGCTTTCTTT	CASSLGRAVRDTEAFF
TRBV20-1	TRBD1	many	TRBJ2-1	TGCAGTGCTAGAGATCCGAACAGGGGAGAGCAGTTCTTC	CSARDPNRGEQFF
TRBV7-6	-	-	TRBJ2-7	TGTGCCAGCAGCTTAGAACAGGGTAGGAAGCAGTACTTC	CASSLEQGRKQYF
TRBV27	-	many	TRBJ2-1	TGTGCCAGCAGCTTAGCCGGGCCTTACAATGAGCAGTTCTTC	CASSLAGPYNEQFF
TRBV27	-	many	TRBJ2-1	TGTGCCAGCAGTTTAACGGGACGGGTATATGAGCAGTTCTTC	CASSLTGRVYEQFF
TRBV28	TRBD1	-	TRBJ1-3	TGTGCCAGCAGTTATCCGGGACAGGGCATTGGAGGAAACACCATATATTTT	CASSYPGQGIGGNTIYF
TRBV9	-	many	TRBJ2-7	TGTGCCAGCAGCGCAGACCGAGACATAAGCTACGAGCAGTACTTC	CASSADRDISYEQYF
TRBV12-3/TRBV12-4	-	many	TRBJ1-1	TGTGCCAGCAGTCCCTCCCCGACTATGAACACTGAAGCTTTCTTT	CASSPSPTMNTEAFF
TRBV6-1	TRBD1	many	TRBJ2-1	TGTGCCAGCAGCGAAACCGGGACAGGAGGCAATGAGCAGTTCTTC	CASSETGTGGNEQFF
TRBV6-1	-	many	TRBJ1-5	TGTGCCAGCAGTGAATCGCGGGGAGGGATTGATCAGCCCCAGCATTTT	CASSESRGGIDQPQHF
TRBV7-9	TRBD2	many	TRBJ2-1	TGTGCCAGCAGCGTCTCTCAGGGACTAGGGAATAATGAGCAGTTCTTC	CASSVSQGLGNNEQFF
TRBV9	-	many	TRBJ1-4	TGTGCCAGCAGCAAGGGGGAGATTTCTAATGAAAAACTGTTTTTT	CASSKGEISNEKLFF
TRBV7-9	TRBD1	once	TRBJ2-7	TGTGCCAGCAGCCCGGACAGGGGGCGAGAGCAGTACTTC	CASSPDRGREQYF
TRBV6-4	TRBD2	many	TRBJ2-3	TGTGCCAGCAGTGAGACTAGCGGCACAGATACGCAGTATTTT	CASSETSGTDTQYF
TRBV12-3/TRBV12-4	TRBD1	-	TRBJ1-3	TGTGCCAGCAGTATGGACAGGGCCAGGCAAAACACCATATATTTT	CASSMDRARQNTIYF
TRBV6-2/TRBV6-3	TRBD2	-	TRBJ2-3	TGTGCCAGCCGAGCGGGAGTAGTGGATACGCAGTATTTT	CASRAGVVDTQYF
TRBV12-3/TRBV12-4	TRBD1	many	TRBJ2-5	TGTGCCAGCGGGGATGTTCGAAGGGGGCCGCAAGAGACCCAGTACTTC	CASGDVRRGPQETQYF
TRBV6-1	-	many	TRBJ1-5	TGTGCCAGCAGTGAAAGAGGGGGAAGACAGCCCCAGCATTTT	CASSERGGRQPQHF
TRBV6-5	TRBD1	many	TRBJ2-7	TGTGCCAGCAGTTATACGCCCGGGACAGCCTACGAGCAGTACTTC	CASSYTPGTAYEQYF
TRBV19	-	many	TRBJ1-1	TGTGCCAGTAGCCCTGGCTCCTCGAACACTGAAGCTTTCTTT	CASSPGSSNTEAFF
TRBV6-2/TRBV6-3	-	few	TRBJ1-2	TGTGCCGGCAGTTACTCCACCGATGGCTACACCTTC	CAGSYSTDGYTF
TRBV28	TRBD1	-	TRBJ1-1	TGTGCCAGCAGTTTATGGTTTTTTACAGGGGATACTGAAGCTTTCTTT	CASSLWFFTGDTEAFF
TRBV7-8	-	-	TRBJ1-1	TGTGCCAGCAGCTTATATCATGGCGGTTCGAACACTGAAGCTTTCTTT	CASSLYHGGSNTEAFF
TRBV30	TRBD2	many	TRBJ2-5	TGTGCCTGCCGCGGGAGTGCAGAGACCCAGTACTTC	CACRGSAETQYF
TRBV20-1	TRBD2	-	TRBJ2-5	TGCAGTGCTACGGGACTAGCGGGAGGGCCGGAGACCCAGTACTTC	CSATGLAGGPETQYF
TRBV28	-	few	TRBJ1-4	TGTGCCAGCACGGGACTTTATAATGAAAAACTGTTTTTT	CASTGLYNEKLFF
TRBV14	TRBD1	-	TRBJ2-5	TGTGCCAGCAGCCAAGATGGGACAGGGGATCATCGGTCGGAGACCCAGCACTTC	CASSQDGTGDHRSETQHF
TRBV11-1	-	-	TRBJ1-4	TGTGCCAGCAGCCCGAATTTAAATACGGCCCGGAATGAAAAACTGTTTTTT	CASSPNLNTARNEKLFF
TRBV6-2/TRBV6-3	TRBD2	few	TRBJ2-1	TGTGCCAGCAGTACACCACTAGCGGGAGGGAATGAGCAGTTCTTC	CASSTPLAGGNEQFF
TRBV5-6	-	-	TRBJ2-7	TGTGCCAGCAGCTCGACCGGGATTGGCTCCTACGAGCAGCACTTC	CASSSTGIGSYEQHF
TRBV20-1	TRBD1	many	TRBJ2-4	TGCAGTGCGCCGGGACAGTTTAAAGCCAAAAACATTCAGTACTTC	CSAPGQFKAKNIQYF